The 9 T cell receptor beta chains reported below all come from one sample, sequenced in a study of cytomegalovirus exposure and HLA in healthy donors. PCR amplification relied on 60 Vbeta primers (plus 13 Jbeta primers). TCRdb's table, derived via immunoSEQ multiplex PCR, lists solely in-frame clones and lacks some. The repertoire includes approximately 140,000 clones, 78% of them detected once, and approximately 2.8% sits in the top ten. The source material was PBMCs. These receptors were obtained from a male donor in good health and CMV-seronegative.

The chain has TRBV27 and TRBJ1-2, with D hard to call. Looked up from germline, CDR1 is MNHEY and CDR2 is SMNVEV (reference sequence). The CDR3 extends over 18 amino acids. V lost 4 bases, J lost 3 bases, and 24 bases lay in between. The CDR3 reads CASSSETPRPPLDYGYTF. Here the CDR3 DNA reads TGTGCCAGCAGTTCGGAGACTCCGCGACCCCCTCTAGACTATGGCTACACCTTC.

This clone was picked up a small number of times. The CDR3, as DNA: TGTGCCAGTCGCAGGGGGGACAGTAACTATGGCTACACCTTC. Its translation: CASRRGDSNYGYTF. The chain uses TRBV19 and TRBJ1-2, with TRBD1 identical over 7 bases. The length of the CDR3 is 14 residues. CDR1 LNHDA and CDR2 SQIVND come from the germline V gene (reference sequence). J was trimmed by 1 base and V by 8 bases; bases with no gene match: 7.

V usage is TRBV18 and J usage is TRBJ2-3; D may be TRBD1 (6 bases). In germline, CDR1 is KGHSH, CDR2 LQKENI. Trimming cost V 3 bases and J 0 bases, with 16 bases left between them. The CDR3 runs 17 residues. CDR3 sequence reads: CASSPSGHSYSTDTQYF. In DNA, the CDR3 is TGTGCCAGCTCACCCTCGGGACACTCGTATAGCACAGATACGCAGTATTTT. Drawing the rest from reference TRBV18 and TRBJ2-3, the complete variable domain is NAGVMQNPRHLVRRRGQEARLRCSPMKGHSHVYWYRQLPEEGLKFMVYLQKENIIDESGMPKERFSAEFPKEGPSILRIQQVVRGDSAAYFCASSPSGHSYSTDTQYFGPGTRLTVL.

This sequence joins TRBV2 and TRBJ2-7, with D hard to call. The germline V gene has CDR1 SNHLY and CDR2 FYNNEI. The V end was cut by 7 bases, the J end by 3 bases, with 7 bases between. CDR3 length: 11 amino acids. CDR3 loop: CASNLVYEQYF. The DNA of the CDR3 is TGTGCCAGCAACCTAGTCTACGAGCAGTACTTC. Full variable domain (rest looked up from reference TRBV2 and TRBJ2-7): EPEVTQTPSHQVTQMGQEVILRCVPISNHLYFYWYRQILGQKVEFLVSFYNNEISEKSEIFDDQFSVERPDGSNFTLKIRSTKLEDSAMYFCASNLVYEQYFGPGTRLTVT.

The chain employs TRBV4-3 and TRBJ2-5, with unresolved D. V shed 0 bases and J shed 0 bases, with 8 bases lying between them. This CDR3 is 15 amino acids long. In germline, CDR1 is LGHNA, CDR2 YSLEER. DNA for the CDR3: TGCGCCAGCAGCCAAGAACGAGAGGACCAAGAGACCCAGTACTTC. As protein: CASSQEREDQETQYF.

V is TRBV6-1 and J is TRBJ2-7; a weak D match, TRBD2 (5 bases). Germline loops: CDR1 MNHNS, CDR2 SASEGT. The CDR3 is made up of 14 amino acids. V lost 7 bases to trimming and J lost 4 bases, with 17 bases between them. The CDR3 bases are TGTGCCAGCATTTTAGAGGCGGGCTCTTACGAGCAGTACTTC. It encodes CASILEAGSYEQYF.

This clone was picked up a small number of times. Here the CDR3 DNA reads TGTGCCAGCAGTACCCAGGGGGAGAATCAGCCCCAGCATTTT. It yields the protein CASSTQGENQPQHF. The J gene is TRBJ1-5, the V gene TRBV7-9; 7 bases are a match to TRBD1. J gave up 4 bases and V 6 bases, and 6 bases lay outside the gene matches. Germline V gene sequence: CDR1 SEHNR, CDR2 FQNEAQ (reference sequence). The CDR3 totals 14 residues.

This chain connects TRBV7-9 to TRBJ1-5, with D unclear. V was trimmed by 7 bases and J by 1 base, leaving 8 bases between them. CDR3 length equals 13 residues. Germline V gives CDR1 SEHNR, CDR2 FQNEAQ (reference sequence). CDR3 coding DNA: TGTGCCAGCACGGGAATGAGCAATCAGCCCCAGCATTTT. Translation gives CASTGMSNQPQHF.

This clone occurred once. V gene TRBV9 combines with J gene TRBJ2-1; possible D gene TRBD1, 7 bases. Germline-derived CDR1 and CDR2 are SGDLS and YYNGEE. CDR3 length equals 15 residues. V was shortened by 2 bases and J by 9 bases, with 18 bases between the two germline ends. This chain's CDR3 is CASSVGGGVSGEQFF. CDR3 DNA sequence: TGTGCCAGCAGCGTCGGAGGGGGCGTCAGTGGTGAGCAGTTCTTC.